The source of this T cell receptor beta chain is a study of response to subunit inactivated influenza vaccine. This clonotype was detected a few times. The CDR3 contains 16 residues. In germline, CDR1 is ENHRY, CDR2 SYGVKD. The junction had 8 bases not matched to a gene; V was cut back by 2 bases and J by 2 bases. TCRdb reprocessed the RT-PCR reads with MiXCR, giving one entry per CDR3 protein. Here the sample spans about 780,000 distinct CDR3 sequences, less than 20% being singletons. The clonotype comes from a man aged 45-65 years who received an inactivated influenza vaccine. The specimen comprised PBMCs from blood, sampled 5 to 6 days after vaccination. The chain joins TRBV10-3 to TRBJ1-1, with 7 bases fitting TRBD1. The chain's CDR3 is CAISEASGTVNTEAFF. CDR3 coding DNA: TGTGCCATCAGTGAGGCCTCCGGGACAGTTAACACTGAAGCTTTCTTT.